A single TCR beta chain is shown here with its context. The specificity of this receptor is unknown. Base qualities are missing; no much larger clone stands one base away. This sample is drawn from a study of blood T cell repertoires in COVID-19 (TCRdb year 2020). Broadly, across the study: Samples covering the acute and convalescent phases of COVID-19 were provided by collaborators in the United States, Italy and Spain. The prospective study material was composed of cDNA or gDNA derived from T cells, B-cell-depleted T cells, or PBMCs. Subjects who had been exposed to COVID-19, were actively infected with it, or had recovered from it provided the deeply sampled blood TCRbeta repertoires that made up the dataset. The repertoires were released in a freely available public database meant as a resource for research on the immune response to SARS-CoV-2. Samples came from the ongoing ImmuneRACE study (first 160 participants) plus 1,254 subjects from 6 global collaborators. Nearly every sample came with metadata listing a de-identified subject ID, COVID-19 status, age in years and sex. Where HLA class I and class II types were available, the types were taken from metadata supplied by the sample provider, not from assay-based typing.

The paper's findings and limits, for the study overall: How much clinical and demographic metadata was included differed by source and by participant, and the metadata was provided uncurated.

The immunoSEQ Assay, a bias-controlled multiplex PCR, was used to amplify TCRbeta CDR3 regions from genomic DNA. The original pipeline was this. The number of nucleated cells in each sample was estimated from the amplification of reference gene primers within the assay. Sequence reads were collapsed and filtered to measure the absolute abundance of every unique TCRbeta CDR3 rearrangement. For each sample, productive Simpson clonality was calculated by taking the square root of Simpson's diversity index across productive rearrangements. TCRdb provides this immuneACCESS table in a form limited to in-frame rearrangements. Some clones are lacking; in checked studies, under half of them reflect an unresolved V gene, and why the rest are absent is not known. Clone size and V and J calls were adopted from that table, with D and trimming inferred from the DNA. In all, the sample holds over 100,000 clones, and around 89% of those were seen once. Around 10% of the sample rests with the top ten.

Whole blood was collected in K2EDTA tubes by collaborating institutions according to the institutions' own protocols. For TCRbeta analysis, collaborators shipped samples as frozen whole blood, isolated PBMCs, or DNA extracted from either of those sample types. Specimen: peripheral blood. The source of this sequence is a middle-aged man with acute or convalescent COVID-19.

The nucleotide sequence reads as follows: TGTGCCAGCAGTTCCTTGACAGGCCCGCGCGGCTATGGCTACACCTTC. It specifies CASSSLTGPRGYGYTF. The chain joins TRBV6-5 to TRBJ1-2; TRBD1 is perhaps the D gene, given 6 matching bases. Between the V and J ends, shortened by 4 bases and 4 bases respectively, the junction contains 19 bases. CDR1 MNHEY and CDR2 SVGAGI are derived from the germline V gene. Spanning cysteine to phenylalanine, the CDR3 consists of 16 amino acids. Solely the CDR3 DNA is kept, with 48 bases framed from the first base.